One and the same sample provided the 23 T cell receptor beta chains below, sequenced in a study of early T cells in non-severe SARS-CoV-2 infection. TCRdb re-derived calls from the 5' RACE reads in MiXCR, one entry per CDR3 protein. The sample has around 30,000 distinct CDR3 sequences; approximately 5% are singletons. The specimen sequenced was whole blood. The receptor set was obtained from an adult who was a healthcare worker with PCR-confirmed SARS-CoV-2 infection or an uninfected control (not recorded which).

The table lists this clonotype with many counts. The V gene is TRBV6-6, the J gene TRBJ1-4; D may be TRBD1 (6 bases). The germline V gene encodes CDR1 MNHNY and CDR2 SVGAGI (reference sequence). Trimming left V 6 bases short and J 7 bases short, with 18 bases between. This CDR3 region has 15 residues. The CDR3 nucleotides read TGTGCCAGCAGGTTGGAACATCGAGGGGGTGAAAAACTGTTTTTT. The encoded protein is CASRLEHRGGEKLFF.

The chain employs TRBV11-2 and TRBJ2-7; maybe TRBD1 (6 bases). CDR3 length equals 13 residues. Germline loops: CDR1 SGHAT, CDR2 FQNNGV. The germline V and J ends were trimmed by 3 bases and 6 bases, with 12 bases remaining between them. For the CDR3, the DNA is TGTGCCAGCAGCTTCCTACAGGGCGTCGAGCAGTACTTC. Its translation is CASSFLQGVEQYF.

At least ten counts were recorded for this clonotype. V is TRBV6-2 or TRBV6-3 and J is TRBJ2-1, with D perhaps TRBD1 or TRBD2 (6 bases each). The CDR3 loop spans 13 amino acids. Looked up from germline, CDR1 is MNHEY and CDR2 is SVGEGT. Trimming removed 6 bases from V and 8 bases from J, with 14 bases in between. The CDR3 sequence: CASSFPRGDEQFF. The CDR3 DNA reads TGTGCCAGCAGCTTTCCGAGGGGGGATGAGCAGTTCTTC.

Concerning this clonotype: A much larger clone lies one base from this, so it may be a read error. This sequence joins TRBV14 and TRBJ2-5; no clear D gene. Germline V gives CDR1 SGHDN, CDR2 FVKESK. This CDR3 contains 12 residues. Trimming pared 0 bases from V and 9 bases from J, leaving 8 bases between. The CDR3: CASSQEFEPQYF. The CDR3, as DNA: TGTGCCAGCAGCCAAGAGTTCGAGCCCCAGTACTTC.

This clonotype was observed many times. The chain is built from TRBV4-3 and TRBJ2-1; 12 nucleotides match TRBD2. J lost 8 bases, V lost 0 bases, and 11 bases had no gene match. CDR1 is LGHNA, CDR2 YSLEER, per germline. CDR3 length equals 18 residues. The CDR3 protein is CASSQDVGASGGAYEQFF. The CDR3 DNA reads as TGCGCCAGCAGCCAAGATGTAGGGGCTAGCGGGGGGGCTTATGAGCAGTTCTTC.

This clonotype was seen a handful of times. This sequence joins TRBV4-1 and TRBJ2-3; D gene ambiguous. The CDR3 has 16 amino acids. Germline-derived CDR1 and CDR2 are MGHRA and YSYEKL. Trimming took off 1 base at V and 2 bases at J, with 13 bases between the two ends. CDR3 region: CASSQVNLVYTDTQYF. The CDR3 DNA sequence: TGCGCCAGCAGCCAAGTAAATTTGGTCTACACAGATACGCAGTATTTT.

V gene TRBV6-6 combines with J gene TRBJ2-7; D uncertain. The germline V and J ends were trimmed by 6 bases and 4 bases, with 10 bases remaining between them. The V gene's germline CDR1 is MNHNY and CDR2 SVGAGI (reference sequence). The CDR3 extends over 12 amino acids. The CDR3 loop is CASSPSTYEQYF. In DNA form, the CDR3 reads TGTGCCAGCAGCCCCTCGACATACGAGCAGTACTTC.

At least ten counts were recorded for this clonotype. In nucleotides, the CDR3 is TGTGCCAGCTCACCCGGACTACCGAAAAGCTCCTACAATGAGCAGTTCTTC. Protein sequence: CASSPGLPKSSYNEQFF. The J gene is TRBJ2-1, the V gene TRBV18; D is perhaps TRBD2 (6 bases). CDR1 KGHSH and CDR2 LQKENI come from the germline V gene. V gave up 3 bases and J gave up 0 bases, with 15 bases separating them. The CDR3 sequence is 17 residues long.

This clonotype was seen many times. The rearrangement links TRBV7-9 to TRBJ1-2; possible D gene TRBD1, 5 bases. Per the germline V gene, CDR1 is SEHNR and CDR2 is FQNEAQ (reference sequence). This CDR3 comprises 15 residues. V shed 0 bases and J shed 0 bases, with 8 bases lying between them. CDR3 sequence (DNA): TGTGCCAGCAGCTTAGCCCAGGGTACTAACTATGGCTACACCTTC. Amino acid sequence: CASSLAQGTNYGYTF.

This clonotype was observed at least ten times. The genes are TRBV14 and TRBJ2-5; no definite D call. Germline lookup yields CDR1 SGHDN and CDR2 FVKESK. The CDR3 runs 13 residues. V lost 4 bases and J lost 1, with 7 bases in between. The CDR3 region is CASSRQIQETQYF. CDR3 sequence (DNA): TGTGCCAGCAGCCGGCAGATCCAAGAGACCCAGTACTTC. Supplemented by reference TRBV14 and TRBJ2-5, the full variable domain reads EAGVTQFPSHSVIEKGQTVTLRCDPISGHDNLYWYRRVMGKEIKFLLHFVKESKQDESGMPNNRFLAERTGGTYSTLKVQPAELEDSGVYFCASSRQIQETQYFGPGTRLLVL.

This clonotype occurred a few times. This chain connects TRBV4-1 to TRBJ2-7; D tentatively fits TRBD1 or TRBD2 (5 bases each). CDR3 length: 13 residues. Trimming stripped 5 bases from V and 7 bases from J, with 15 bases between. The germline CDR1 and CDR2 sequences are MGHRA and YSYEKL. This CDR3 is CASSSIPGREQYF. In DNA, the CDR3 is TGCGCCAGCAGCTCCATCCCGGGGCGGGAGCAGTACTTC.

The CDR3 protein is CASSRLGSEAFF. CDR3 DNA sequence: TGTGCCAGCAGCCGCTTAGGGAGTGAAGCTTTCTTT. This chain joins TRBV7-9 and TRBJ1-1; D is unresolved. Trimming took 5 bases from V and 7 from J, leaving 11 bases between them. The CDR3 is 12 residues long. Per germline, CDR1 SEHNR and CDR2 FQNEAQ (reference sequence).

This clonotype was counted ten times or more. The chain recombines TRBV4-2 with TRBJ1-4; 9 bases line up with TRBD1. Germline V gives CDR1 LGHNA, CDR2 YNFKEQ. Trimming removed 8 bases from V and 8 bases from J; junction bases left unmatched: 9. The CDR3 contains 14 residues. The CDR3 sequence: CASGRQGDGEKLFF. The CDR3 DNA is TGTGCCAGCGGAAGACAGGGGGACGGCGAAAAACTGTTTTTT.

This sequence joins TRBV5-4 and TRBJ1-1, with 8 positions matching TRBD1. This CDR3 is 15 amino acids long. V shed 3 bases, J shed 3 bases, and the junction held 7 bases outside the gene matches. CDR1 SGHNT and CDR2 YYREEE come from the germline V gene (reference sequence). CDR3 bases: TGTGCCAGCAGCTCCCCCCAGGACAGGGACACTGAAGCTTTCTTT. As protein: CASSSPQDRDTEAFF.

This clonotype was seen at least ten times. J is TRBJ2-3 and V is TRBV7-2; 7 bases line up with TRBD1. CDR3 length: 14 amino acids. J lost 6 bases, V lost 4 bases, and 7 bases had no gene match. Germline CDR1 is SGHTA and CDR2 is FQGNSA. Here the CDR3 DNA reads TGTGCCAGCAGCTACGACAGGGCCAGGGATACGCAGTATTTT. This encodes CASSYDRARDTQYF.

This clonotype has at least ten counts. The chain carries TRBV6-1 and TRBJ1-2; 10 bases match TRBD1. The germline V gene has CDR1 MNHNS and CDR2 SASEGT. The CDR3 covers 14 residues. Trimming took 5 bases from V and 7 from J; bases not matched to a gene: 7. DNA of the CDR3: TGTGCCAGCAGTATGACAGGGGGCGCGTCTGGCTACACCTTC. Amino acid sequence: CASSMTGGASGYTF.

This clonotype was seen many times. V gene TRBV24-1 combines with J gene TRBJ2-1; TRBD2 agrees at 7 bases. V was pared by 3 bases and J by 6 bases, with 1 base of the junction left unmatched. Germline V gene data show CDR1 as KGHDR and CDR2 as SFDVKD. CDR3 size: 13 residues. The CDR3 region is CATSDSGVNEQFF. The DNA of the CDR3 is TGTGCCACCAGTGATAGCGGGGTCAATGAGCAGTTCTTC.

This chain uses TRBV7-9 with TRBJ2-5; D is unresolved. CDR1 and CDR2 from the germline V gene are SEHNR and FQNEAQ (reference sequence). The CDR3 extends over 13 amino acids. V was trimmed by 2 bases and J by 1 base, leaving 5 bases between them. CDR3 loop: CASSLPFQETQYF. The CDR3 nucleotides read TGTGCCAGCAGCTTACCCTTCCAAGAGACCCAGTACTTC.

This clonotype was counted many times. This sequence joins TRBV2 and TRBJ1-2; D ambiguous. Trimming shortened V by 8 bases and J by 2 bases, and 9 bases separated the two germline ends. The CDR3 totals 12 residues. The germline V gene has CDR1 SNHLY and CDR2 FYNNEI. The CDR3 sequence is CASSSMNYGYTF. The CDR3 DNA reads as TGTGCCAGCTCGTCGATGAACTATGGCTACACCTTC. The full variable domain, in which reference TRBV2 and TRBJ1-2 provide the parts outside the CDR3, is EPEVTQTPSHQVTQMGQEVILRCVPISNHLYFYWYRQILGQKVEFLVSFYNNEISEKSEIFDDQFSVERPDGSNFTLKIRSTKLEDSAMYFCASSSMNYGYTFGSGTRLTVV.

The chain combines TRBV6-5 with TRBJ1-6; TRBD1 is a possible D gene (5 bases). V shed 5 bases and J shed 7 bases, with 12 bases lying between them. This CDR3 comprises 14 residues. Per the germline V gene, CDR1 is MNHEY and CDR2 is SVGAGI. The CDR3 bases are TGTGCCAGCAGTCCGGGACGGGGGAATTCACCCCTCCACTTT. Amino acid sequence: CASSPGRGNSPLHF.

The chain has TRBV7-2 and TRBJ1-4; weak D call: TRBD1 (5 bases). The ends were cut back, 3 bases at V and 5 bases at J, with 10 bases in the middle. Germline CDR1 reads SGHTA; CDR2 reads FQGNSA. CDR3 size: 14 residues. CDR3 amino acids: CASSFGTANEKLFF. The CDR3 nucleotides read TGTGCCAGCAGCTTTGGGACGGCGAATGAAAAACTGTTTTTT.

This clonotype was seen ten or more times. The rearrangement joins TRBV15 to TRBJ2-1; TRBD1 aligns across 7 bases. The V and J ends lost 5 bases and 5 bases, in that order; junction bases with no gene match: 3. In germline, CDR1 is LNHNV, CDR2 YYDKDF (reference sequence). The CDR3 totals 13 residues. CDR3 region: CATSEGQNNEQFF. For the CDR3, the DNA is TGTGCCACCAGCGAGGGACAGAACAATGAGCAGTTCTTC.

This clonotype was picked up a small number of times. The genes are TRBV20-1 and TRBJ2-7, with D tentatively TRBD1 (5 bases). V lost 0 bases and J 3 bases, leaving 9 bases between the germline ends. Germline V gene sequence: CDR1 DFQATT, CDR2 SNEGSKA (reference sequence). This CDR3 has 13 residues. The CDR3 coding sequence is TGCAGTGCTAGAGACGGACAAATCTACGAGCAGTACTTC. This codes for CSARDGQIYEQYF.